A selection of T cell receptor delta chains follows, all from one sample in a study of gamma-delta chains in newborns, infants, children. TCRdb redid clone calling on the reads using CATT. The sample lists roughly 4,200 delta-chain clones, around 6.2% occurring once. The sequencing sample was made of blood. These receptors were taken from a child who was a newborn, infant or young child, either healthy, febrile or measles-vaccinated (not recorded which). CDR3s include the opening cysteine and the closing phenylalanine or tryptophan. A D gene is named only where the DNA matches it firmly. Clone size is stated in some rows and not others, as once, few, many or a class when expanded.

length | D | J | V | size | DNA | CDR3
17 | TRDD3 | TRDJ1 | TRDV2 | medium-sized | TGTGCCTGTGACACGAGGTTAAATGGGGGATACGCCGATAAACTCATCTTT | CACDTRLNGGYADKLIF
19 | TRDD3 | TRDJ3 | TRDV1 | - | TGTGCTCTTGGGGAACTACTGGGGGATAGCTCCTGGGACACCCGACAGATGTTTTTC | CALGELLGDSSWDTRQMFF
21 | TRDD3 | TRDJ1 | TRAV29/DV5 | few | TGTGCAGCAAGCGCGCTCGAATCCAATCGGGGGATACGCGTGTACACCGATAAACTCATCTTT | CAASALESNRGIRVYTDKLIF
18 | - | TRDJ3 | TRDV2 | - | TGTGCCTGTGACGAGGTAACCGATAGCTCCTGGGACACCCGACAGATGTTTTTC | CACDEVTDSSWDTRQMFF
19 | TRDD3 | TRDJ2 | TRDV1 | - | TGTGCTCTTGGGGAACTGGACTGGGGATTACTTCCTTTGACAGCACAACTCTTCTTT | CALGELDWGLLPLTAQLFF
19 | TRDD3 | TRDJ3 | TRDV2 | few | TGTGCCTGTGACGCCTACTGGGGGCTAGCGTCCTGGGACACCCGACAGATGTTTTTC | CACDAYWGLASWDTRQMFF
18 | TRDD3 | TRDJ3 | TRDV2 | medium-sized | TGTGCCTGTGACACCGTGGGGGATAAAGCCTGGGACACCCGACAGATGTTTTTC | CACDTVGDKAWDTRQMFF
14 | - | TRDJ1 | TRDV2 | - | TGTGCCTGTGACACCACGGGCGGGTCAGATAAACTCATCTTT | CACDTTGGSDKLIF
20 | TRDD3 | TRDJ3 | TRDV3 | few | TGTGCCTTTAAGGAGGAATGGGGGATCCCGAGCTCCTGGGACACCCGACAGATGTTTTTC | CAFKEEWGIPSSWDTRQMFF
15 | TRDD3 | TRDJ2 | TRDV2 | - | TGTGCCTGTGACGTACTGGGGGGTACAAGAGCACAACTCTTCTTT | CACDVLGGTRAQLFF
14 | TRDD3 | TRDJ1 | TRDV2 | medium-sized | TGTGCCTGTGACCAAGTACTGGGGGATAATAAACTCATCTTT | CACDQVLGDNKLIF
15 | - | TRDJ2 | TRDV1 | few | TGTGCTCTTGGGGAACTTGCAACGTGGACTGCACAACTCTTCTTT | CALGELATWTAQLFF
18 | TRDD3 | TRDJ3 | TRDV2 | - | TGTGCCTGTGACAAACTGGGGGATACGTCCTGGGACACCCGACAGATGTTTTTC | CACDKLGDTSWDTRQMFF
16 | - | TRDJ1 | TRDV2 | medium-sized | TGTGCCTGTGACACCGTGCTGGGGAGGTACACCGATAAACTCATCTTT | CACDTVLGRYTDKLIF
18 | TRDD3 | TRDJ3 | TRDV2 | few | TGTGCCTGTGACGTACTGGGGGATGGATCCTGGGACACCCGACAGATGTTTTTC | CACDVLGDGSWDTRQMFF
19 | TRDD3 | TRDJ3 | TRDV2 | few | TGTGCCTGTGACACCACTGGGGCCCCCCTCTCCTGGGACACCCGACAGATGTTTTTC | CACDTTGAPLSWDTRQMFF
21 | TRDD3 | TRDJ3 | TRDV2 | - | TGTGCCTGTGACACCATAAATACTGGGGGATACCGATCCTGGGACACCCGACAGATGTTTTTC | CACDTINTGGYRSWDTRQMFF
24 | TRDD3 | TRDJ2 | TRDV1 | - | TGTGCTCTTGGGGAACGGCCTTCGGCTTCTACTGGGAGGGGGATACCCCCTTTGACAGCACAACTCTTCTTT | CALGERPSASTGRGIPPLTAQLFF
19 | TRDD3 | TRDJ3 | TRDV2 | large | TGTGCCTGTGACACGTACTGGGGGATACGTTCCTGGGACACCCGACAGATGTTTTTC | CACDTYWGIRSWDTRQMFF
17 | TRDD3 | TRDJ3 | TRDV2 | - | TGTGCCTGTGACACCGTACTGGGGGCCTGGGACACCCGACAGATGTTTTTC | CACDTVLGAWDTRQMFF
18 | TRDD3 | TRDJ2 | TRDV2 | - | TGTGCCTGTGACCCCTTACTGGGGGATCCTCCTTTGACAGCACAGCTCTTCTTT | CACDPLLGDPPLTAQLFF
15 | TRDD3 | TRDJ3 | TRDV2 | medium-sized | TGTGCCTGTGACTGGGGGATTTGGGACACCCGACAGATGTTTTTC | CACDWGIWDTRQMFF
15 | - | TRDJ2 | TRDV2 | medium-sized | TGTGCCTGTGACTCCCTTACTAGGGGAGTAGCACAACTCTTCTTT | CACDSLTRGVAQLFF
15 | - | TRDJ1 | TRDV1 | medium-sized | TGTGCTCTTGGGGAACGAGGTGTCTGGCCCGATAAACTCATCTTT | CALGERGVWPDKLIF
17 | TRDD3 | TRDJ2 | TRDV2 | medium-sized | TGTGCCTGTGACTCCTTACTGGGGGACACTTTGACAGCACAACTCTTCTTT | CACDSLLGDTLTAQLFF
19 | TRDD3 | TRDJ3 | TRDV2 | - | TGTGCCTGTGACACGCTGGGGGCCCTGAGCTCCTGGGACACCCGACAGATGTTTTTC | CACDTLGALSSWDTRQMFF
16 | TRDD3 | TRDJ1 | TRDV2 | - | TGTGCCTTCTGGTACTCTGGGGGAGGGTACACCGATAAACTCATCTTT | CAFWYSGGGYTDKLIF
20 | - | TRDJ3 | TRDV2 | medium-sized | TGTGCCTGTGACACCGTTGGGGGTTTTTCCAGCTCCTGGGACACCCGACAGATGTTTTTC | CACDTVGGFSSSWDTRQMFF
23 | TRDD3 | TRDJ3 | TRDV2 | - | TGTGCCTGTGACACCGTGGCGTACTGGGGGACAACTTCACATTCCTGGGACACCCGACAGATGTTTTTC | CACDTVAYWGTTSHSWDTRQMFF
14 | TRDD3 | TRDJ1 | TRDV2 | medium-sized | TGTGCCTGTGACACTGGGGGATACGCCGATAAACTCATCTTT | CACDTGGYADKLIF
19 | TRDD3 | TRDJ3 | TRDV2 | medium-sized | TGTGCCTGTGACACCGTACTGGGGGATACTTCCTGGGACACCCGACAGATGTTTTTC | CACDTVLGDTSWDTRQMFF
17 | - | TRDJ3 | TRDV2 | - | TGTGCCTGTGACGCCGCCGGGATCTCCTGGGACACCCGACAGATGTTTTTC | CACDAAGISWDTRQMFF
17 | TRDD3 | TRDJ2 | TRDV2 | - | TGTGCCTGTGACACCCTGGGGGACACAGGAGGTTCAGCACAACTCTTCTTT | CACDTLGDTGGSAQLFF
19 | TRDD3 | TRDJ3 | TRDV2 | - | TGTGCCTGTGACACGAGCTGGGGGATACGCTCCTGGGGCACCCGACAGATGTTTTTC | CACDTSWGIRSWGTRQMFF
18 | TRDD3 | TRDJ3 | TRDV2 | - | TGTGCCTGTGACTTACTGGGGGACGACCCCTGGGACACCCGACAGATGTTTTTC | CACDLLGDDPWDTRQMFF
19 | TRDD3 | TRDJ3 | TRDV2 | few | TGTGCCTGTGACATACTGGGGGACCAAAGCTCCTGGGACACCCGACAGATGTTTTTC | CACDILGDQSSWDTRQMFF
13 | - | TRDJ1 | TRDV2 | medium-sized | TGTGCCTGTGACACCGGGGATACCGATAAACTCATCTTT | CACDTGDTDKLIF
17 | - | TRDJ3 | TRDV2 | few | TGTGCCTGTGACCCGACCATGAGCTCCTGGGACACCCGACAGATGTTTTTC | CACDPTMSSWDTRQMFF
18 | TRDD3 | TRDJ1 | TRDV1 | few | TGTGCTCTTGGGGAAGTTGAAAAGGGGATACCTTACACCGATAAACTCATCTTT | CALGEVEKGIPYTDKLIF
18 | TRDD2 | TRDJ1 | TRDV1 | few | TGTGCTCTTGGGGATTCCTTCCTACGGTGGGATATGAGCGATAAACTCATCTTT | CALGDSFLRWDMSDKLIF
18 | - | TRDJ2 | TRDV2 | few | TGTGCCTGTGACACCGTGAGGGGGCCTAGGGCTTTGACAGCACAACTCTTCTTT | CACDTVRGPRALTAQLFF
14 | TRDD3 | TRDJ1 | TRDV3 | - | TGTGCCTTGAAACTGGGGATTCGCACCGATAAACTCATCTTT | CALKLGIRTDKLIF
18 | - | TRDJ3 | TRDV2 | few | TGTGCCTGTGACACCGGTGGTCCCTTTACCTGGGACACCCGACAGATGTTTTTC | CACDTGGPFTWDTRQMFF
17 | TRDD3 | TRDJ3 | TRDV2 | few | TGTGCCTGTGAGAGACTGGGGGATAGGTGGGACACCCGACAGATGTTTTTC | CACERLGDRWDTRQMFF